This T cell receptor (beta chain) was documented in a study of T cell responses to AZD1222 COVID-19 vaccine. Notes on the study in general: Samples come after the peak T cell response, not at day 14. Among AZD1222 vaccinees, only five to seven were seropositive at baseline. Of spike-specific TCRs, nearly half reportedly target regions left unmutated in variants.

Germline-derived CDR1 and CDR2 are MNHEY and SMNVEV (reference sequence). V dropped 4 bases and J dropped 12; count of bases not matched to a gene: 9. The CDR3 runs to 13 residues. This clone was picked up one time. Its antigen is not known. Sequenced by immunoSEQ multiplex PCR; TCRdb stores in-frame clones only, minus some. Found here are fewer than 55,000 clones, more than 65% of them singletons; the top ten hold around 20%. The TCR was taken from an adult in good health. The sequencing used peripheral blood, collected on day 0 of MenACWY control vaccination. The V call is TRBV27, the J call TRBJ1-2; 9 bases map to TRBD1. The CDR3 protein is CASSSGTGRIDTF. CDR3 in DNA: TGTGCCAGCAGTTCCGGGACAGGGAGAATTGACACCTTC.